This is a list of T cell receptor beta chains from one sample in a study of cytomegalovirus exposure and HLA in healthy donors. Assay: immunoSEQ multiplex PCR; the TCRdb copy retains only in-frame clones and omits some. This sample has fewer than 85,000 clones, with under 80% found just once. Input material: PBMCs. The receptors were gathered from a man between 60 and 75 years old in good health and CMV-seropositive. The CDR3 runs from the conserved cysteine through the conserved F or W. D genes are given only for firm matches. Size values are once, few and many counts, or a class for expanded clones, and some rows have none.

j_gene | d_gene | abundance | v_gene | CDR3nt | CDR3aa
TRBJ2-7 | . | . | TRBV29-1 | TGCAGCGTTGACGGGATAGAGGGCCGAAGAACCTACGAGCAGTACTTC | CSVDGIEGRRTYEQYF
TRBJ2-7 | TRBD2 | . | TRBV7-2 | TGTGCCAGCGGGAGCGGGAGTGGCTACGAGCAGTACTTC | CASGSGSGYEQYF
TRBJ2-1 | TRBD2 | . | TRBV27 | TGTGCCAGCGCACGGGAGGGCTCCTACAATGAGCAGTTCTTC | CASAREGSYNEQFF
TRBJ2-3 | TRBD1 | . | TRBV9 | TGTGCCAGCAGCGTAGTGACAGGGACAGATACGCAGTATTTT | CASSVVTGTDTQYF
TRBJ2-1 | TRBD1 | . | TRBV6-5 | TGTGCCAGCAGTTACCGCAGGGGGACCTACAATGAGCAGTTCTTC | CASSYRRGTYNEQFF
TRBJ1-3 | TRBD1 | . | TRBV7-2 | TGTGCCAGCAGCCTAGGGGGACAGGAACGAAACACCATATATTTT | CASSLGGQERNTIYF
TRBJ1-6 | TRBD1 | few | TRBV6-5 | TGTGCCAGCAGTTTCGCAGGGGGCTTCGATGGCTCACCCCTCCACTTT | CASSFAGGFDGSPLHF
TRBJ2-4 | TRBD1 | once | TRBV6-6 | TGTGCCAGTATGCCGGGACAGCTCCAAAACATTCAGTACTTC | CASMPGQLQNIQYF
TRBJ2-1 | TRBD2 | few | TRBV7-3 | TGTGCCAGCAGCTCCACGGTGGGAGGGCCGACGAATGAGCAGTTCTTC | CASSSTVGGPTNEQFF
TRBJ2-1 | . | . | TRBV28 | TGTGCCAGCAAACCAGGGTTTTCCTACAATGAGCAGTTCTTC | CASKPGFSYNEQFF
TRBJ2-5 | . | . | TRBV29-1 | TGCAGCGTTCTGGGCCGGGAGACCCAGTACTTC | CSVLGRETQYF
TRBJ2-1 | TRBD2 | . | TRBV9 | TGTGCCAGCAGCGTGGGGACTAGACACAATGAGCAGTTCTTC | CASSVGTRHNEQFF
TRBJ2-5 | TRBD2 | . | TRBV7-6 | TGTGCCAGCAGCGCCTCCGGGACTAGCGGGAGGTTGCAAGAGACCCAGTACTTC | CASSASGTSGRLQETQYF
TRBJ2-3 | TRBD2 | . | TRBV9 | TGTGCCAGCAGCTTTCGAGCGGGGGGTTCCACAGATACGCAGTATTTT | CASSFRAGGSTDTQYF
TRBJ1-2 | TRBD1 | . | TRBV29-1 | TGCAGCGTTGCCGGGACAGGGGGCTCTAACTATGGCTACACCTTC | CSVAGTGGSNYGYTF
TRBJ2-7 | TRBD2 | . | TRBV4-1 | TGCGCCAGCAGCCAAGAAGCACCCGGGGGTAGCGGGGGATACGAGCAGTACTTC | CASSQEAPGGSGGYEQYF
TRBJ2-7 | TRBD2 | once | TRBV29-1 | TGCAGCGTTGTCGGTTTTAGGCTAGCGGGATCCACCTCCTACGAGCAGTACTTC | CSVVGFRLAGSTSYEQYF
TRBJ2-7 | . | . | TRBV4-2 | TGTGCCAGCAGCCCACGAGAGGGAGACTACGAGCAGTACTTC | CASSPREGDYEQYF
TRBJ1-1 | . | . | TRBV7-9 | TGTGCCAGCAGCTTATTTTCCGGGGGATCGAACACTGAAGCTTTCTTT | CASSLFSGGSNTEAFF
TRBJ2-3 | . | . | TRBV19 | TGTGCCAGTAGTACCTTCACAGGGAGCACAGATACGCAGTATTTT | CASSTFTGSTDTQYF
TRBJ2-3 | . | . | TRBV7-6 | TGTGCCAGCAGCTTATTGGAGATCACAGATACGCAGTATTTT | CASSLLEITDTQYF
TRBJ1-1 | . | . | TRBV4-2 | TGTGCCAGCAGCCAAGAGCGGTGGAACACTGAAGCTTTCTTT | CASSQERWNTEAFF
TRBJ1-4 | . | . | TRBV4-2 | TGTGCCAGCAGCCAAAATGGGGGGGGTTATGAAAAACTGTTTTTT | CASSQNGGGYEKLFF
TRBJ2-7 | . | . | TRBV7-6 | TGTGCCAGCAGCCCCCGAGGGCCCTACGAGCAGTACTTC | CASSPRGPYEQYF
TRBJ1-1 | TRBD1 | . | TRBV2 | TGTGCCAGCGAGGGGGCAGGAGCTTTCTTT | CASEGAGAFF
TRBJ1-4 | TRBD1 | . | TRBV9 | TGTGCCAGCAGCCCGGACAGGAGGAATGAAAAACTGTTTTTT | CASSPDRRNEKLFF
TRBJ1-4 | . | few | TRBV7-9 | TGTGCCAGCAGCTCCGCGGGGAGGGGATACGAAAAACTGTTTTTT | CASSSAGRGYEKLFF
TRBJ2-1 | TRBD1 | . | TRBV6-1 | TGTGCCAGCAGTGAAGTTAGAGGGGGCACCTACAATGAGCAGTTCTTC | CASSEVRGGTYNEQFF
TRBJ1-2 | . | . | TRBV10-1 | TGCGCCAGCAGCGCCCGGGAGAACTATGGCTACACCTTC | CASSARENYGYTF
TRBJ1-4 | . | . | TRBV27 | TGTGCCAGCAGTCGACGCTTAGGTGGGACTTTTAATGAAAAACTGTTTTTT | CASSRRLGGTFNEKLFF
TRBJ1-1 | . | . | TRBV21-1 | TGTGCCAGCAGCACCCCCCGGGAGTGGGTGAACACTGAAGCTTTCTTT | CASSTPREWVNTEAFF
TRBJ1-2 | . | . | TRBV6-1 | TGTGCCAGCAGTGTGACAGCTCAGCTGAACTATGGCTACACCTTC | CASSVTAQLNYGYTF
TRBJ1-2 | . | . | TRBV30 | TGTGCCTGGACCACCACAGCGGAGAGGGTTACTGGCTACACCTTC | CAWTTTAERVTGYTF
TRBJ2-7 | TRBD1 | once | TRBV9 | TGTGCCAGCAGCCACCTTATCAGGGACAGGGACTTATCCTACGAGCAGTACTTC | CASSHLIRDRDLSYEQYF
TRBJ1-2 | . | once | TRBV6-1 | TGTGCCAGCAGAACAGGCTCCGGGGGCTACACCTTC | CASRTGSGGYTF
TRBJ2-7 | TRBD1 | few | TRBV19 | TGTGCCAGTTCCAGGGACAGTAACGCAGCCGGGCAGTACTTC | CASSRDSNAAGQYF
TRBJ2-1 | TRBD2 | . | TRBV5-1 | TGCGCCAGCTCGCCCGTAGCGGGCTCCTACAATGAGCAGTTCTTC | CASSPVAGSYNEQFF
TRBJ1-5 | . | . | TRBV4-3 | TGCGCCAGCAGCCTCACAAGTGATCAGCCCCAGCATTTT | CASSLTSDQPQHF
TRBJ2-5 | TRBD2 | . | TRBV10-1 | TGCGCCAGCAGTGAGGGGACTAGCGGGAGGGCCGGAGAGACCCAGTACTTC | CASSEGTSGRAGETQYF
TRBJ1-5 | . | . | TRBV2 | TGTGCCAGCAGTGAAGAGGGGGTAGTTCAGCCCCAGCATTTT | CASSEEGVVQPQHF
TRBJ2-1 | . | . | TRBV28 | TGTGCCAGCAGTGGCCGGGGGTACTCCTACAATGAGCAGTTCTTC | CASSGRGYSYNEQFF
TRBJ1-1 | TRBD1 | once | TRBV30 | TGTGCCCGAACCGGGACAGGGTTTTTTACTGAAGCTTTCTTT | CARTGTGFFTEAFF
TRBJ2-7 | . | once | TRBV29-1 | TGCAGCGTTTCGGACGGGAAGAACTACGAGCAGTACTTC | CSVSDGKNYEQYF
TRBJ1-4 | . | . | TRBV29-1 | TGCAGCGTTGAAGGGACAGTGAATGAAAAACTGTTTTTT | CSVEGTVNEKLFF
TRBJ2-4 | TRBD2 | . | TRBV11-2 | TGTGCCAGCAGCTCGTCCCCGGGGGGACTGATCCTAGCCAAAAACATTCAGTACTTC | CASSSSPGGLILAKNIQYF
TRBJ2-7 | . | . | TRBV14 | TGTGCCAGCAGCCAAGAGAGGGTGATGTCCTACGAGCAGTACTTC | CASSQERVMSYEQYF
TRBJ2-3 | . | . | TRBV9 | TGTGCCAGCAGCCCCCCAGGTTGGAGGGCGCAGTATTTT | CASSPPGWRAQYF
TRBJ2-2 | . | . | TRBV4-2 | TGTGCCAGCAGCCAACAGGGTCCGAACACCGGGGAGCTGTTTTTT | CASSQQGPNTGELFF
TRBJ1-4 | . | few | TRBV5-6 | TGTGCCAGCAGCCTACCGGGGGGGCTACAAAAACTGTTTTTT | CASSLPGGLQKLFF
TRBJ2-1 | TRBD1 | . | TRBV7-9 | TGTTCCAGCAGCTTAGGTTCCGGGACAGGGCCGAATGAGCAGTTCTTC | CSSSLGSGTGPNEQFF
TRBJ1-6 | . | few | TRBV6-6 | TGTGCCAGCAGTTACGAGAGCTCCTATAATTCACCCCTCCACTTT | CASSYESSYNSPLHF
TRBJ1-5 | . | few | TRBV15 | TGTGCCACCAGCAGAAGAAGACAGACTCCGACCCAGCATTTT | CATSRRRQTPTQHF
TRBJ1-3 | TRBD1 | once | TRBV6-1 | TGTGCCAGCAGTGAGGGGACAGGAGCTGGAAACACCATATATTTT | CASSEGTGAGNTIYF
TRBJ1-5 | . | . | TRBV4-1 | TGCGCCAGCAGCCAAGAGGTAAGGGGTGGTCAGCCCCAGCATTTT | CASSQEVRGGQPQHF
TRBJ2-1 | . | . | TRBV29-1 | TGCAGCGTTGCTGACTATTGGAAGTACAATGAGCAGTTCTTC | CSVADYWKYNEQFF